This TCR beta chain was found in a study of Graves' ophthalmopathy and Graves' hyperthyroidism. Notes on the study in general: With just over 70% sensitivity and approximately 72% specificity, the model predicted ophthalmopathy progression. Blood was where most expanded thyroid clonotypes above 0.001 frequency also turned up.

Worth noting for this clonotype: Its antigen remains unidentified.

The authors amplified TCR beta CDR3 regions from RNA transcripts. HTBI-primed first-round RT-PCR preceded second-round multiplex PCR. TCRdb itself ran the multiplex PCR reads through MiXCR, one entry per CDR3 protein. The sample lists about 700,000 distinct CDR3 sequences; around 40% were seen once. Germline CDR1 MNHEY, CDR2 SVGEGT. CDR3 length equals 14 residues. The germline V and J ends were trimmed by 8 bases and 3 bases, with 17 bases remaining between them. Sequenced material: peripheral blood. The chain employs TRBV6-2 or TRBV6-3 and TRBJ2-7, with D tentatively TRBD1 (6 bases). The receptor comes from an adult man with Graves' ophthalmopathy. The CDR3 region is CASAVPGHSYEQYF. The CDR3 DNA follows: TGTGCCAGCGCCGTCCCGGGACATAGCTACGAGCAGTACTTC.